Included here is one T cell receptor (beta chain) sequence, with context. Germline assignment: CDR1 MGHDK and CDR2 SYGVNS. V shed 3 bases and J shed 5 bases, with 7 bases lying between them. CDR3 length: 12 residues. This record comes from a study of control samples from healthy donors and cancer patients. Profiled with immunoSEQ multiplex PCR; TCRdb holds only in-frame clones, not every one. The data show around 100,000 clones, roughly 89% seen once. The receptor was isolated from a human donor in good health. The donor label of this sample is uncertain. This chain uses TRBV25-1 with TRBJ1-2, with D unclear. The specimen sequenced was blood. DNA for the CDR3: TGTGCCAGCAGTGATCTCGGATATGGCTACACCTTC. Translating it yields CASSDLGYGYTF.